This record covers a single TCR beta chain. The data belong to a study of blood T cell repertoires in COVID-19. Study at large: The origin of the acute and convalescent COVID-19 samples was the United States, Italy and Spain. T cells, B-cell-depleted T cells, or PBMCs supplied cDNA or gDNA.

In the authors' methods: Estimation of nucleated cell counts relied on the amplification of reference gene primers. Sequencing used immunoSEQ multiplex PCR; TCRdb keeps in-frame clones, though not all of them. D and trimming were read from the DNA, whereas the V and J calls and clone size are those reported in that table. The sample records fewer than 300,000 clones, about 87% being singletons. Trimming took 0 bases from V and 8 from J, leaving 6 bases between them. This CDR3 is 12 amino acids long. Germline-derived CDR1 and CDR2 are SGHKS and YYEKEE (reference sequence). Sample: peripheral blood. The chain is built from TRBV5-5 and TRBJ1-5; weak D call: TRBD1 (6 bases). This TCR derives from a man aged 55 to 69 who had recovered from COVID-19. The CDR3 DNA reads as TGTGCCAGCAGCTTGGGGACAGAGCCCCAGCATTTT. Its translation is CASSLGTEPQHF. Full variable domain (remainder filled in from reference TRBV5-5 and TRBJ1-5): DAGVTQSPTHLIKTRGQQVTLRCSPISGHKSVSWYQQVLGQGPQFIFQYYEKEERGRGNFPDRFSARQFPNYSSELNVNALLLGDSALYLCASSLGTEPQHFGDGTRLSIL.